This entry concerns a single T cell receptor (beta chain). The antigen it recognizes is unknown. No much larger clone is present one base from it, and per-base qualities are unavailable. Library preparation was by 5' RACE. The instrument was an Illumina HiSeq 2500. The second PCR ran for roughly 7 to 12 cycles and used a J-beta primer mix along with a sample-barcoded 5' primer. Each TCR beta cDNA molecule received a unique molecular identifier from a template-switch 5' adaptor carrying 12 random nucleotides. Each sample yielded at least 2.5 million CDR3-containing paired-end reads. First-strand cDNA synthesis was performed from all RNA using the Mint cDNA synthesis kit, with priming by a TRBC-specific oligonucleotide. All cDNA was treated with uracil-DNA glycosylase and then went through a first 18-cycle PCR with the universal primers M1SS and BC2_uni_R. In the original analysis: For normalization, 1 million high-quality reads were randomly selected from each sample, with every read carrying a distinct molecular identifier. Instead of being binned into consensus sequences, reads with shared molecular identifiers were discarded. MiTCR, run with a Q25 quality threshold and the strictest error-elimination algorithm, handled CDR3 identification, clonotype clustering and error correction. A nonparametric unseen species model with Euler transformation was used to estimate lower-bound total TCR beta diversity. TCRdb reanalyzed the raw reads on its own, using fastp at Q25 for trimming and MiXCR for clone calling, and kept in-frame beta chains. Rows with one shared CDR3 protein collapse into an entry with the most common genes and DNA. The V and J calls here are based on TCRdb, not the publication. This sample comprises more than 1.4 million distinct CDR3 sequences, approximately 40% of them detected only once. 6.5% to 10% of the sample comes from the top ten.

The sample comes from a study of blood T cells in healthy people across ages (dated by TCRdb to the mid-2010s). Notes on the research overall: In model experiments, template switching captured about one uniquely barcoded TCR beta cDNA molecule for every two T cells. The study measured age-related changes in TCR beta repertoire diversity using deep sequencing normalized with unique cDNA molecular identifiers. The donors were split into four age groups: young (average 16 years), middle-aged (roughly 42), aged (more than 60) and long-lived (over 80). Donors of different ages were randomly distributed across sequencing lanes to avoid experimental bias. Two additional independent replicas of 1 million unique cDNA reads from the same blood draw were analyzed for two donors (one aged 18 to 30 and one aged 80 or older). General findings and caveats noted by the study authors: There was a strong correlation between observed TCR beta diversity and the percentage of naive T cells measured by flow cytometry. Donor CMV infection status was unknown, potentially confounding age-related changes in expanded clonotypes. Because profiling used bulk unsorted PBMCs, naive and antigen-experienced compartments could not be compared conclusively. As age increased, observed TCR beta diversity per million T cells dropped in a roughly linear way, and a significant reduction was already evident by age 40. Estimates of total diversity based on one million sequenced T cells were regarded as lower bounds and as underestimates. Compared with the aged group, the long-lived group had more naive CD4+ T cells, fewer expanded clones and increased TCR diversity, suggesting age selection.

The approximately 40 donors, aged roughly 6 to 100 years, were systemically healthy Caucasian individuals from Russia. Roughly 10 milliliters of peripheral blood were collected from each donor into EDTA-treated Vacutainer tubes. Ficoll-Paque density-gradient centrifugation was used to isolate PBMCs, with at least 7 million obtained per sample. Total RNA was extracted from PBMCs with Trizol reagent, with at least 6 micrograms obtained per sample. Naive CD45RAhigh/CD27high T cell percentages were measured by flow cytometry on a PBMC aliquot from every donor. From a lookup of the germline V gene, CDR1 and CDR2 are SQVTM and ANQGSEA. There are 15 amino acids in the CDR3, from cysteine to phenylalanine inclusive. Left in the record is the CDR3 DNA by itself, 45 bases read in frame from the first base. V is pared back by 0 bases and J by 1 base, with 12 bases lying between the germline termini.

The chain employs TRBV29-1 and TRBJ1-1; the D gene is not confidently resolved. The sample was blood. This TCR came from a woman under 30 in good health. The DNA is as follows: TGCAGCGTTGAAGAGATCGCACACTCGAACACTGAAGCTTTCTTT. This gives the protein CSVEEIAHSNTEAFF.